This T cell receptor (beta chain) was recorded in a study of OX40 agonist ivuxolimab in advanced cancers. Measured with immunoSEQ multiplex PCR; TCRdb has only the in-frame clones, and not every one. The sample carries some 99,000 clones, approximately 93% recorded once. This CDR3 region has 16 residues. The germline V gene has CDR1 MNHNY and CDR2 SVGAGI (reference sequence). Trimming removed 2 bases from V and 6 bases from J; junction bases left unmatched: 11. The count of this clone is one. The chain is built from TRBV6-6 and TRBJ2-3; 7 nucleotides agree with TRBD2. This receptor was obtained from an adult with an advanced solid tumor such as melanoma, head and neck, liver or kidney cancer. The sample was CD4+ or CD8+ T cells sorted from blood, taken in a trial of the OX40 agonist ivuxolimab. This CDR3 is CASSYRGRVWADTQYF. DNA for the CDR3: TGTGCCAGCAGTTACCGGGGGAGGGTCTGGGCGGATACGCAGTATTTT.